The present T cell receptor beta chain was sequenced within a study of T cell repertoires in cytomegalovirus infection. As for the study in general: Indications of both CMV infection and matching HLA type were provided by public TCR beta signatures.

Findings and limits, study-wide: HLA-C-restricted CMV clonotypes gave the most frequent clonotype in two of eight donors.

This clonotype was counted a few times. The target antigen is unknown. J was trimmed by 3 bases and V by 7 bases; bases with no gene match: 8. CDR1 is MDHEN and CDR2 is SYDVKM in the germline V gene. CDR3 size: 15 residues. One entry per CDR3 protein results from TCRdb running MiXCR on the reads. This repertoire shows more than 400,000 distinct CDR3 sequences, 26% found once; its top ten account for about 12%. The sequenced sample was PBMCs. The chain employs TRBV28 and TRBJ2-1; 8 nucleotides agree with TRBD1. The TCR comes from a human donor in good health (CMV status not recorded). Some clones in this sample may be carry-over from other donors' samples. CDR3 protein: CASTDGTGDYNEQFF. The DNA of the CDR3 is TGTGCCAGCACAGACGGGACAGGAGACTACAATGAGCAGTTCTTC.